The rows below give T cell receptor beta chains drawn from one sample of a study of blood T cells in healthy people across ages. From the 5' RACE reads, TCRdb called clonotypes with MiXCR, one entry per CDR3 protein. Seen here are 660,000 or so distinct CDR3 sequences, approximately 50% observed once, and the top ten hold around 37%. Material for sequencing was blood. The source of these receptors is a man aged 55-75 years in good health. The CDR3 runs from the conserved cysteine through the conserved F or W. The D gene is left open where the match is weak. Clone size is shown for a subset of rows, as once, few, many or a class of expanded clone.

size,V,D,J,CDR3,DNA
.,TRBV27,TRBD1,TRBJ1-5,CASMDRGGNQPQHF,TGTGCCAGCATGGACAGGGGTGGCAATCAGCCCCAGCATTTT
.,TRBV7-8,.,TRBJ1-6,CASSSLSGRGNSPLHF,TGTGCCAGCAGCTCCCTTAGTGGGCGGGGGAATTCACCCCTCCACTTT
few,TRBV29-1,.,TRBJ2-1,CSPWVRFGEQFF,TGCAGCCCGTGGGTTCGGTTCGGTGAGCAGTTCTTC
few,TRBV20-1,.,TRBJ2-1,CSASGPGYNEQFF,TGCAGTGCTAGTGGTCCGGGGTACAATGAGCAGTTCTTC
few,TRBV20-1,TRBD2,TRBJ2-1,CSARVQRGWNEQFF,TGCAGTGCTAGAGTTCAGCGGGGTTGGAATGAGCAGTTCTTC
.,TRBV7-2,.,TRBJ2-2,CASSPSTGELFF,TGTGCCAGCAGCCCCAGTACCGGGGAGCTGTTTTTT
once,TRBV19,.,TRBJ1-5,CASSQGLSSPQHF,TGTGCCAGTAGCCAGGGGCTATCGTCGCCCCAGCATTTT
.,TRBV7-9,.,TRBJ2-3,CASSLSLAGFTSDTQYF,TGTGCCAGCAGCTTGTCCTTGGCGGGGTTCACTTCAGATACGCAGTATTTT
few,TRBV5-5,TRBD1,TRBJ1-2,CASSAGTGGGYTF,TGTGCCAGCAGCGCTGGGACAGGTGGTGGCTACACCTTC
many,TRBV28,.,TRBJ1-2,CASTPGQTFRSYTF,TGTGCCAGCACTCCTGGACAGACTTTCAGGAGCTACACCTTC
once,TRBV14,.,TRBJ2-7,CASSQASAYNEQYF,TGTGCCAGCAGCCAAGCATCTGCTTACAATGAGCAGTACTTC
few,TRBV7-9,.,TRBJ2-7,CASSLAGHGEQYF,TGTGCCAGCAGCTTAGCAGGGCACGGTGAGCAGTACTTC
.,TRBV15,.,TRBJ2-6,CAASSPSGANVLTF,TGTGCCGCCAGCAGTCCCTCTGGGGCCAACGTCCTGACTTTC